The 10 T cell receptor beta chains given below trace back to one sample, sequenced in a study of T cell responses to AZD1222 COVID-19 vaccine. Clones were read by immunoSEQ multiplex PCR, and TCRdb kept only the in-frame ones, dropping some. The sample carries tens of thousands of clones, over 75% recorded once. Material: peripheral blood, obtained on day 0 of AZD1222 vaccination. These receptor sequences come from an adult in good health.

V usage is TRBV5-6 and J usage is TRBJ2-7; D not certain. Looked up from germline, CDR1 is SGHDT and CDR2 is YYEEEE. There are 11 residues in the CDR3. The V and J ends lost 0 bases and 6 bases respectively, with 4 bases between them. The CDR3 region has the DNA TGTGCCAGCAGCTTGGGGGCCGAGCAGTACTTC. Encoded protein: CASSLGAEQYF.

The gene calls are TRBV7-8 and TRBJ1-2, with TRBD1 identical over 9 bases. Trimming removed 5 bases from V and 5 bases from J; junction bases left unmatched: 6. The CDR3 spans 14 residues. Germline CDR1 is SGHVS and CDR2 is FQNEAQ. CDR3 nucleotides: TGTGCCAGCAGCCCATCCGGGACAGGGTATGGCTACACCTTC. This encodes CASSPSGTGYGYTF.

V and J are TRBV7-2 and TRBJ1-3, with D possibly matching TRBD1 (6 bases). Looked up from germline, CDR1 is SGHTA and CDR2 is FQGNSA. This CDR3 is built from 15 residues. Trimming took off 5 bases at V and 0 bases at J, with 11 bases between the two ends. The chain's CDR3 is CASSPGDHSGNTIYF. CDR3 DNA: TGTGCCAGCAGCCCAGGGGACCACTCTGGAAACACCATATATTTT.

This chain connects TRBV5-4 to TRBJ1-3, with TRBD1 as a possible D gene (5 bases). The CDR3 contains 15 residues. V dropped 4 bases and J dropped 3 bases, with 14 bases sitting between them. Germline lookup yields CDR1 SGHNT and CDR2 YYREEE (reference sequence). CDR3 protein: CASSPDRTIGNTIYF. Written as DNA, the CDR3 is TGTGCCAGCAGCCCCGACAGAACGATTGGAAACACCATATATTTT.

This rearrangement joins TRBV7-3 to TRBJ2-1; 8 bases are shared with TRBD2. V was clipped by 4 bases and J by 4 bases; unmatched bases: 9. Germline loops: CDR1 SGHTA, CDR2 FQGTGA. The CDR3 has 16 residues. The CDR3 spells CASSSLSGAKYNEQFF. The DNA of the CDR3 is TGTGCCAGCAGCTCCCTTAGCGGGGCCAAGTACAATGAGCAGTTCTTC.

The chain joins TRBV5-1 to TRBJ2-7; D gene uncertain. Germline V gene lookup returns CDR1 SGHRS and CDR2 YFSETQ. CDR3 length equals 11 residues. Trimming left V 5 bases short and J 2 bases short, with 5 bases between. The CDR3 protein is CASSKAYEQYF. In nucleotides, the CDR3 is TGCGCCAGCAGTAAAGCCTACGAGCAGTACTTC.

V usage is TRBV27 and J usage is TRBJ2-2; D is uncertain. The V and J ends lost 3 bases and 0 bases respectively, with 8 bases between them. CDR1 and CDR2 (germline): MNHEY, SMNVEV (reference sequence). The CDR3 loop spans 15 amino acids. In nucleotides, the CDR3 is TGTGCCAGCAGTTTCGGGCCCACGAACACCGGGGAGCTGTTTTTT. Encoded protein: CASSFGPTNTGELFF.

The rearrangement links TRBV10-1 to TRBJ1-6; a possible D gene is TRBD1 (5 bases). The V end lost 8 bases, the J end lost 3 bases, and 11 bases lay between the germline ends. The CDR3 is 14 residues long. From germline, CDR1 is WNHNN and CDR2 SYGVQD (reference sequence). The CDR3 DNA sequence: TGCGCCAGCGCAGGGAGACACTATAATTCACCCCTCCACTTT. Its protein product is CASAGRHYNSPLHF.

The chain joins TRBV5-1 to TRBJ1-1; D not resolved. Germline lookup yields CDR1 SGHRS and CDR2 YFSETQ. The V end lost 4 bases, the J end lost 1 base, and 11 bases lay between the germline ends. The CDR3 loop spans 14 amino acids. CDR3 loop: CASSDRTGNTEAFF. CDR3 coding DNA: TGCGCCAGCAGCGACCGGACGGGGAACACTGAAGCTTTCTTT.

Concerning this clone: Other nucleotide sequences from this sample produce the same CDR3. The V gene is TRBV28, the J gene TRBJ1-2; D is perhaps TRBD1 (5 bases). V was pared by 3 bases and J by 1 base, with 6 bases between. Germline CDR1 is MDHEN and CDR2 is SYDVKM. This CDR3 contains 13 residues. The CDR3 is CASSLGDNYGYTF. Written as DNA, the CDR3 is TGTGCCAGCAGTTTGGGGGATAACTATGGCTACACCTTC.